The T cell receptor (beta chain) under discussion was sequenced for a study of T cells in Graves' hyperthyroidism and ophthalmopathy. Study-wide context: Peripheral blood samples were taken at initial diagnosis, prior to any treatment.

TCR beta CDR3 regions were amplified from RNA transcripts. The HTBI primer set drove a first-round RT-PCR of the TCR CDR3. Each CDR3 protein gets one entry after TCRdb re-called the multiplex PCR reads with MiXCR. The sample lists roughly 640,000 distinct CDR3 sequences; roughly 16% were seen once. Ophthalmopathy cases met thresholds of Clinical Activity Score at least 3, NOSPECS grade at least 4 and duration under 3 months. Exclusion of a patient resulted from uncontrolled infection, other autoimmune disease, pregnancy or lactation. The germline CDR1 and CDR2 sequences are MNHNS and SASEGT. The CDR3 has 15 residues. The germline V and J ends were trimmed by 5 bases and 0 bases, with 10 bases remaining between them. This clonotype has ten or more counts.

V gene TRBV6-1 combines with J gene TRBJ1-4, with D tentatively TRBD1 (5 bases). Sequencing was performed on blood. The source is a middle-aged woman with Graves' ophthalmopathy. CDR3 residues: CASSQRQTTNEKLFF. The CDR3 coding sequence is TGTGCCAGCAGTCAACGACAGACAACTAATGAAAAACTGTTTTTT.